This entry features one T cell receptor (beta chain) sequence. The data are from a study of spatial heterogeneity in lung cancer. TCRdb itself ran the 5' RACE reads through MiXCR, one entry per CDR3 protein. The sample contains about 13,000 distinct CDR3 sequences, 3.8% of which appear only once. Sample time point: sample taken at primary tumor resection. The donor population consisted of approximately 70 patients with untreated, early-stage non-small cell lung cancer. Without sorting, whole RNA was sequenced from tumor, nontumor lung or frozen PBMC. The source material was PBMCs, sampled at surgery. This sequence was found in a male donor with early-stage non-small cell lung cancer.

For the CDR3, the DNA is TGTGCCAGCAGTTACGGTCTGAACATTCAGTACTTC. As protein: CASSYGLNIQYF. The V gene is TRBV6-2 or TRBV6-3, the J gene TRBJ2-4; no clear D gene. This CDR3 is built from 12 residues. CDR1 MNHEY and CDR2 SVGEGT come from the germline V gene. Deletions cut 2 bases from V and 7 bases from J, with 6 bases between.